Sequencing of this T cell receptor (beta chain) was carried out in a study of low-dose radiotherapy and immunotherapy resistance in tumors. Looked up from germline, CDR1 is SGHRS and CDR2 is YFSETQ. This CDR3 comprises 13 residues. V was trimmed by 3 bases and J by 4 bases, leaving 10 bases between them. With TRAV- and TRBV-specific primers, first-strand cDNA was made, covering the alpha and beta chains. The TCRs were subjected to amplification over around 18 PCR cycles employing a constant-region primer in conjunction with a V-primer adapter. TCRdb re-analysed the reads in MiXCR, keeping a single row per CDR3 protein. The sample lists about 60,000 distinct CDR3 sequences; about 25% were seen once. Time point in this sample: before trial treatment.

The TCR comes from a male donor with prostate cancer. The material was PBMCs, obtained before treatment. This rearrangement joins TRBV5-1 to TRBJ2-5; D is possibly TRBD1 (6 bases). The DNA for the CDR3 is TGCGCCAGCAGCTCAACAGGGCCAGAGACCCAGTACTTC. This encodes CASSSTGPETQYF.